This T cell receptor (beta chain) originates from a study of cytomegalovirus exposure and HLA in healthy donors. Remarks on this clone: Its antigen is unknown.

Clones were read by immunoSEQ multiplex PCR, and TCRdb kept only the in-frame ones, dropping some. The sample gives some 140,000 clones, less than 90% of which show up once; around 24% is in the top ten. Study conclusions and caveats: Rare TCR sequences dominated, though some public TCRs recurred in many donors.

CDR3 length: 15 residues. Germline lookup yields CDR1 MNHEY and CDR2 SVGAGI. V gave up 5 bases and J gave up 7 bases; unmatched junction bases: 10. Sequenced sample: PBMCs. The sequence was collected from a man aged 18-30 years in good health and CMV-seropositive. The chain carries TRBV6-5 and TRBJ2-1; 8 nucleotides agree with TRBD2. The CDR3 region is CASSNPGLVPNEQFF. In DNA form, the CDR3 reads TGTGCCAGCAGTAATCCGGGACTAGTCCCGAATGAGCAGTTCTTC.